What follows is one T cell receptor beta chain and its context. What it recognizes is unknown. Amplification of TCR beta CDR3 regions used RNA transcripts. Amplification began with first-round RT-PCR using HTBI primers, then second-round multiplex PCR was performed. TCRdb ran MiXCR on the multiplex PCR reads and lists one entry per CDR3 protein. The table lists 300,000 or so distinct CDR3 sequences, roughly 15% of them singletons. This entry comes from a study of Graves' ophthalmopathy and Graves' hyperthyroidism. Broader study findings: With over 85% sensitivity and more than 75% specificity, a 13-signature model separated ophthalmopathy from stable hyperthyroidism.

Trimming took 6 bases from V and 3 from J, leaving 15 bases between them. Germline loops: CDR1 MNHNS, CDR2 SASEGT. This CDR3 has 14 amino acids. Exclusion criteria comprised other autoimmune diseases, uncontrolled infections, pregnancy or lactation in patients. A volume of approximately 10 ml of fresh peripheral blood supplied the PBMCs. The V and J genes are TRBV6-1 and TRBJ2-7, with D unclear. The sequence was obtained from an adult man with Graves' ophthalmopathy. Material: peripheral blood. The CDR3 region has the DNA TGTGCCAGCAGGGTTGCTTTGGATCGCTACGAGCAGTACTTC. Translating gives CASRVALDRYEQYF.